This T cell receptor (beta chain) appears in the sequencing data of a study of T cells in Graves' hyperthyroidism and ophthalmopathy. V shed 4 bases and J shed 1 base, with 11 bases lying between them. The germline CDR1 and CDR2 sequences are SQVTM and ANQGSEA. The CDR3 runs to 13 residues. The source material, RNA transcripts, was used to amplify TCR beta CDR3 regions. The TCR CDR3 was amplified in a first-round RT-PCR using the HTBI primer set. TCRdb reprocessed the multiplex PCR reads via MiXCR and lists one record per CDR3 protein. The sample shows a few hundred thousand distinct CDR3 sequences, around 20% of them seen only once.

Sequences were obtained from blood. The TCR originated in a man between 18 and 35 years old with Graves' hyperthyroidism. This rearrangement joins TRBV29-1 to TRBJ2-7, with D possibly being TRBD1 or TRBD2 (5 bases each). The CDR3 DNA reads as TGCAGCGTTGTCACGAGGGGATCCTACGAGCAGTACTTC. Translated: CSVVTRGSYEQYF.